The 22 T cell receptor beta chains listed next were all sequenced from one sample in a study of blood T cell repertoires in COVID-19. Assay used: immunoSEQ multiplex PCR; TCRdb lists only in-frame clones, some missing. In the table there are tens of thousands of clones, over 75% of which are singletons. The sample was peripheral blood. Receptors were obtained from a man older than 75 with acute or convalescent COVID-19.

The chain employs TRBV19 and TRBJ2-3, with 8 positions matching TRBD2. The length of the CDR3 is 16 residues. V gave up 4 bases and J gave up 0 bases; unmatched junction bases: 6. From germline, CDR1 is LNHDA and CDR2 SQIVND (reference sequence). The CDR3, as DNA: TGTGCCAGTAGTACCTTCGGGAGGGGTAGCACAGATACGCAGTATTTT. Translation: CASSTFGRGSTDTQYF.

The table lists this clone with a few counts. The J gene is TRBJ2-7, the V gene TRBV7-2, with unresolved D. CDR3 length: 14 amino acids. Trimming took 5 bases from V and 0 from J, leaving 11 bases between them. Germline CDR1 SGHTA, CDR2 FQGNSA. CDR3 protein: CASSVSPSSYEQYF. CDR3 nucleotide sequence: TGTGCCAGCAGCGTCTCTCCGAGCTCCTACGAGCAGTACTTC.

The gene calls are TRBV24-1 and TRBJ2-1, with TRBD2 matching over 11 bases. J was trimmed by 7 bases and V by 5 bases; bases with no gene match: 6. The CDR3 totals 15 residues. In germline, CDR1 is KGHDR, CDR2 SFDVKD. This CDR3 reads CATSVLAGGRNEQFF. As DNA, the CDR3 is TGTGCCACCAGTGTTCTAGCGGGAGGTCGGAATGAGCAGTTCTTC.

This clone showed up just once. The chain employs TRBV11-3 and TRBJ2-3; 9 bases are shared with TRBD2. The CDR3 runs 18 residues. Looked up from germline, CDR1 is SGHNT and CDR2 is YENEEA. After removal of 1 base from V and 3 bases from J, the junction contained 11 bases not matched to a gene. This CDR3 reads CASSLGGASGTRTDTQYF. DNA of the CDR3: TGTGCCAGCAGCTTAGGGGGGGCTAGCGGGACTCGGACAGATACGCAGTATTTT.

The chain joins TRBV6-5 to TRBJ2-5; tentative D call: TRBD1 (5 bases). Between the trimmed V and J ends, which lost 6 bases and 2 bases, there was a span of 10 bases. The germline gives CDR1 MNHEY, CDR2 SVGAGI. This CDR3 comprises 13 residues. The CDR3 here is CASRAGHQETQYF. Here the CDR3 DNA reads TGTGCCAGCAGGGCAGGACATCAAGAGACCCAGTACTTC.

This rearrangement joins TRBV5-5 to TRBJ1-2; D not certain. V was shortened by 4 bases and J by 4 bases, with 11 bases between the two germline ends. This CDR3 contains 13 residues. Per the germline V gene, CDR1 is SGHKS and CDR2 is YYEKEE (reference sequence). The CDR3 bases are TGTGCCAGCAGCCGTCTCCTTATCTATGGCTACACCTTC. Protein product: CASSRLLIYGYTF.

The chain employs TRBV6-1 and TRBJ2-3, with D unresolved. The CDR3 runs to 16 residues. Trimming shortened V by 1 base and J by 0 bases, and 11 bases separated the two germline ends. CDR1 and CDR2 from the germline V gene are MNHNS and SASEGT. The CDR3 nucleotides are TGTGCCAGCAGTGAAGATGTAGCATCTAGCACAGATACGCAGTATTTT. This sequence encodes CASSEDVASSTDTQYF.

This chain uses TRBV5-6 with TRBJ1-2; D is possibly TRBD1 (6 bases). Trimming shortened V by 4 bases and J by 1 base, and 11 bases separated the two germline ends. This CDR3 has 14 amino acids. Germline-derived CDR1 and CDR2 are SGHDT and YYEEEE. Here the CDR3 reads CASSIDRINYGYTF. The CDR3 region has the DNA TGTGCCAGCAGCATAGACAGGATTAACTATGGCTACACCTTC.

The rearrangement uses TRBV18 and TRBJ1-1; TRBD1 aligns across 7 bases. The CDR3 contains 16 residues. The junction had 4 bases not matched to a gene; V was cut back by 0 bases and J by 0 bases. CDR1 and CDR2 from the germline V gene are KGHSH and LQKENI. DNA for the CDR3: TGTGCCAGCTCACCACCGCAAGGGACAGTGAACACTGAAGCTTTCTTT. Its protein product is CASSPPQGTVNTEAFF.

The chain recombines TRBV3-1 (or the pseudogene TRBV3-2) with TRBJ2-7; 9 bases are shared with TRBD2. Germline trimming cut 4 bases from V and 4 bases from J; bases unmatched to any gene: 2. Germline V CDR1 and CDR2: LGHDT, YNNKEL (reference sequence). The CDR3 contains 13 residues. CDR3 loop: CASSLGLAYEQYF. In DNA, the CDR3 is TGTGCCAGCAGCCTGGGACTAGCTTACGAGCAGTACTTC.

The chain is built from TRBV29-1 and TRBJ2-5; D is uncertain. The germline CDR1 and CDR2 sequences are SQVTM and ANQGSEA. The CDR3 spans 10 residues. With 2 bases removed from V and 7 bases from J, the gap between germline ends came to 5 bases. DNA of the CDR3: TGCAGCGTTGAAACCGGGACCCAGTACTTC. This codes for CSVETGTQYF.

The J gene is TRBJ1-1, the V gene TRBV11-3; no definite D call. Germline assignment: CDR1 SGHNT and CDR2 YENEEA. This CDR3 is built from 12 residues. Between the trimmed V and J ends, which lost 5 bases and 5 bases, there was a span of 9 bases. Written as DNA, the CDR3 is TGTGCCAGCAGCCTCCGGGAGACTGAAGCTTTCTTT. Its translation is CASSLRETEAFF.

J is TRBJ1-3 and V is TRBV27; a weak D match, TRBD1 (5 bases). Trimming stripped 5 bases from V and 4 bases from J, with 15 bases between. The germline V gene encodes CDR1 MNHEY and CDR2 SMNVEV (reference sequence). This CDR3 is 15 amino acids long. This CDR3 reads CASSLGRGTGNTIYF. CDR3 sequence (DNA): TGTGCCAGCAGTCTGGGCCGGGGGACGGGAAACACCATATATTTT.

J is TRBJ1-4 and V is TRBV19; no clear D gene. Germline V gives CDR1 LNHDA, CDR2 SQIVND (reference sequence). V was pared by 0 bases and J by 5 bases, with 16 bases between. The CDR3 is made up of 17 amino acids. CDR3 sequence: CASSIDTPGSGNEKLFF. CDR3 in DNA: TGTGCCAGTAGTATAGACACTCCGGGATCAGGAAATGAAAAACTGTTTTTT. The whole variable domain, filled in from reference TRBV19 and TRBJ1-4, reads DGGITQSPKYLFRKEGQNVTLSCEQNLNHDAMYWYRQDPGQGLRLIYYSQIVNDFQKGDIAEGYSVSREKKESFPLTVTSAQKNPTAFYLCASSIDTPGSGNEKLFFGSGTQLSVL.

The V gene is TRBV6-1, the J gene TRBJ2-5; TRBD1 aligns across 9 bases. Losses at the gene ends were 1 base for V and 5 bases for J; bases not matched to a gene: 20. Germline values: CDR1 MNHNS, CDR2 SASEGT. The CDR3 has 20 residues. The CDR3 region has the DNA TGTGCCAGCAGTGAAGGATCGGGACAGGGTATTCGATGGGCGCGGGAGACCCAGTACTTC. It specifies CASSEGSGQGIRWARETQYF.

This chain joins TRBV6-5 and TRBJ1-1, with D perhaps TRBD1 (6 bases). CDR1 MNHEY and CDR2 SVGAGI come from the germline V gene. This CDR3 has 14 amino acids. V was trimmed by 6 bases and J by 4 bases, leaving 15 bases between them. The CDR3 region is CASSLGTRGTEAFF. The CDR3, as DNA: TGTGCCAGCAGCCTCGGGACAAGGGGCACTGAAGCTTTCTTT.

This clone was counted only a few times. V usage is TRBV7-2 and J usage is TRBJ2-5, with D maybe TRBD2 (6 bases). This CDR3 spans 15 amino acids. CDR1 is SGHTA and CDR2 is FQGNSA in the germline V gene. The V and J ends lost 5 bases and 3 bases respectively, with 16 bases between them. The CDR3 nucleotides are TGTGCCAGCAGCCCCAGACTAGTATGGGAAGAGACCCAGTACTTC. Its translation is CASSPRLVWEETQYF.

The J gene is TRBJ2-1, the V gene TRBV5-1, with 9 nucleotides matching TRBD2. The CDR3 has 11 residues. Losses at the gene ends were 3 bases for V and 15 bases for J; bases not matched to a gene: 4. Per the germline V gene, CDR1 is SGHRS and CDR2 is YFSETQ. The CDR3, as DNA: TGCGCCAGCAGCTCGGGACTAGCTCCGTTCTTC. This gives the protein CASSSGLAPFF.

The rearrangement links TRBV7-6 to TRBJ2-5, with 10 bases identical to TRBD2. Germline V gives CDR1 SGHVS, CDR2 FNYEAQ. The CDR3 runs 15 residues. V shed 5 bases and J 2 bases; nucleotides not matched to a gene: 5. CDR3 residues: CASSTQTSGQETQYF. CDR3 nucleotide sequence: TGTGCCAGCAGCACCCAGACTAGCGGGCAAGAGACCCAGTACTTC.

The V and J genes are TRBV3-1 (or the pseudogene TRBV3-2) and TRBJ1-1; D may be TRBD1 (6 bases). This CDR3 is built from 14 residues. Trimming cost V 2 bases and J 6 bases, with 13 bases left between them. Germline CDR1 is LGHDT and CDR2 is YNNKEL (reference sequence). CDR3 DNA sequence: TGTGCCAGCAGCCAATACAGGGATGTCGCTGAAGCTTTCTTT. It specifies CASSQYRDVAEAFF.

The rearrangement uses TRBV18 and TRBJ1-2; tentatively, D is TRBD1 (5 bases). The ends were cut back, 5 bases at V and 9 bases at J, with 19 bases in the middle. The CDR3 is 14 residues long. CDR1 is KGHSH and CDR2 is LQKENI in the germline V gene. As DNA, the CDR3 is TGTGCCAGCTCATTGAAGGACATCCCGCATCGCTACACCTTC. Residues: CASSLKDIPHRYTF.

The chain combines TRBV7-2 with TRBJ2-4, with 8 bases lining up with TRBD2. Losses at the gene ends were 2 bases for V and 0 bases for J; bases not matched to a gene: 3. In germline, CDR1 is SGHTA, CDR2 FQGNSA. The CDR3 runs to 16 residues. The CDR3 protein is CASSLSGGVAKNIQYF. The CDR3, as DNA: TGTGCCAGCAGCTTAAGCGGGGGAGTAGCCAAAAACATTCAGTACTTC.